These T cell receptor beta chains were read from a single sample in a study of blood T cell repertoires in COVID-19. Assay: immunoSEQ multiplex PCR; the TCRdb copy retains only in-frame clones and omits some. This repertoire shows some 200,000 clones, about 86% found once; its top ten account for approximately 12%. The sequenced sample consisted of peripheral blood. The source is an older woman with COVID-19, enrolled during active disease. Each CDR3 is given with its conserved first and last residue. D genes are given only for firm matches. Rows may omit the clone size; those that give it use once, few, many or a size class.

abundance,d_gene,v_gene,j_gene,CDR3aa,CDR3nt
.,TRBD1,TRBV19,TRBJ2-7,CASSNTGAYEQYF,TGTGCCAGTAGTAATACAGGGGCGTACGAGCAGTACTTC
.,TRBD1,TRBV6-5,TRBJ1-1,CASSYGTGALNTEAFF,TGTGCCAGCAGTTACGGGACAGGGGCTCTGAACACTGAAGCTTTCTTT
.,.,TRBV28,TRBJ2-5,CASSPYDKPQLTQYF,TGTGCCAGCAGTCCTTACGACAAGCCCCAATTGACCCAGTACTTC
.,.,TRBV2,TRBJ1-2,CASSERGGDNYGYTF,TGTGCCAGCAGTGAACGTGGTGGAGATAACTATGGCTACACCTTC
.,TRBD1,TRBV7-3,TRBJ1-2,CASSLEGAAGYTF,TGTGCCAGCAGCTTAGAGGGGGCTGCTGGCTACACCTTC
.,TRBD1,TRBV2,TRBJ1-1,CASSGTGVTEAFF,TGTGCCAGCAGTGGCACAGGGGTCACTGAAGCTTTCTTT
once,.,TRBV27,TRBJ2-6,CASSPRTAYSGANVLTF,TGTGCCAGCAGTCCGAGGACAGCCTACTCTGGGGCCAACGTCCTGACTTTC
.,TRBD1,TRBV27,TRBJ1-5,CASSWGQGDNQPQHF,TGTGCCAGCAGTTGGGGACAGGGCGACAATCAGCCCCAGCATTTT
.,.,TRBV15,TRBJ1-5,CATSRGDSFNQPQHF,TGTGCCACCAGCAGAGGAGACAGTTTCAATCAGCCCCAGCATTTT
.,.,TRBV5-6,TRBJ1-2,CASSTVRDGYTF,TGTGCCAGCAGCACCGTCAGGGATGGCTACACCTTC
.,.,TRBV9,TRBJ2-1,CASSVAIISNQNEQFF,TGTGCCAGCAGCGTAGCTATTATAAGTAACCAAAATGAGCAGTTCTTC
.,.,TRBV4-2,TRBJ2-2,CASSQDPYTGELFF,TGTGCCAGCAGCCAAGATCCCTACACCGGGGAGCTGTTTTTT
.,TRBD1,TRBV5-1,TRBJ2-1,CASRIDRGTYNEQFF,TGCGCCAGCAGAATCGACAGGGGCACCTACAATGAGCAGTTCTTC
.,TRBD1,TRBV11-2,TRBJ1-1,CASSLGTGGNTEAFF,TGTGCCAGCAGCTTAGGGACAGGAGGGAACACTGAAGCTTTCTTT
.,.,TRBV18,TRBJ1-1,CASSSRDKNTEAFF,TGTGCCAGCTCATCGAGGGACAAGAACACTGAAGCTTTCTTT
.,.,TRBV18,TRBJ1-3,CASSPRGSGNTIYF,TGTGCCAGCTCACCGCGGGGATCCGGAAACACCATATATTTT
few,.,TRBV7-9,TRBJ1-1,CASSSVATEAFF,TGTGCCAGCAGCTCCGTGGCCACGGAAGCTTTCTTT
few,TRBD1,TRBV28,TRBJ1-2,CASSDTTGVYGYTF,TGTGCCAGCAGTGACACGACAGGGGTCTATGGCTACACCTTC
.,TRBD1,TRBV6-5,TRBJ2-1,CASSRQGILYNEQFF,TGTGCCAGCAGTCGACAGGGGATTCTGTACAATGAGCAGTTCTTC
few,.,TRBV2,TRBJ1-1,CASSVALNTEAFF,TGTGCCAGCAGTGTGGCTTTGAACACTGAAGCTTTCTTT
.,.,TRBV5-4,TRBJ2-3,CASSPLGPGEPSTQYF,TGTGCCAGCAGCCCCCTAGGCCCGGGAGAGCCCAGTACGCAGTATTTT
.,TRBD1,TRBV7-9,TRBJ1-3,CASSSDRLSGNTIYF,TGTGCCAGCAGCTCGGACAGGCTCTCTGGAAACACCATATATTTT
.,.,TRBV29-1,TRBJ1-2,CSARQAYGYTF,TGCAGCGCCCGACAGGCCTATGGCTACACCTTC
.,TRBD1,TRBV29-1,TRBJ1-3,CSAATGPGNTIYF,TGCAGCGCTGCGACAGGGCCTGGAAACACCATATATTTT
.,TRBD1,TRBV5-1,TRBJ1-1,CASSLTTGRNTEAFF,TGCGCCAGCAGCTTAACGACAGGGCGGAACACTGAAGCTTTCTTT
few,TRBD1,TRBV7-6,TRBJ2-7,CASSLVGQGRNEQYF,TGTGCCAGCAGCTTAGTGGGACAGGGTCGGAACGAGCAGTACTTC
.,.,TRBV5-1,TRBJ2-7,CASSFYGSSYEQYF,TGCGCCAGCAGCTTTTACGGGAGCTCCTACGAGCAGTACTTC
.,.,TRBV29-1,TRBJ2-6,CSVVASSGANVLTF,TGCAGCGTTGTAGCTAGCTCTGGGGCCAACGTCCTGACTTTC
.,.,TRBV11-3,TRBJ2-7,CASSFHTYEQYF,TGTGCCAGCAGCTTCCACACCTACGAGCAGTACTTC
.,.,TRBV30,TRBJ1-2,CAWSVKGQGYGYTF,TGTGCCTGGAGTGTTAAAGGGCAGGGCTATGGCTACACCTTC
.,.,TRBV4-1,TRBJ1-5,CASSQEGVPGQPQHF,TGCGCCAGCAGCCAAGAAGGGGTTCCAGGTCAGCCCCAGCATTTT
few,TRBD1,TRBV28,TRBJ1-2,CASSFMTGGYGYTF,TGTGCCAGCAGTTTCATGACAGGGGGATATGGCTACACCTTC
.,.,TRBV6-1,TRBJ2-3,CASSEDAGQSTDTQYF,TGTGCCAGCAGTGAAGATGCAGGACAAAGCACAGATACGCAGTATTTT
.,TRBD1,TRBV28,TRBJ2-7,CASSLTGSSYEQYF,TGTGCCAGCAGTTTGACAGGGAGCTCCTACGAGCAGTACTTC
.,.,TRBV18,TRBJ1-1,CASSRIQESEAFF,TGTGCCAGCTCACGGATACAGGAGTCCGAAGCTTTCTTT
few,.,TRBV28,TRBJ1-1,CASSLFGLNTEAFF,TGTGCCAGCAGTTTATTTGGGCTGAACACTGAAGCTTTCTTT
.,TRBD2,TRBV7-3,TRBJ2-2,CASSSQPLAGVNTGELFF,TGTGCCAGCAGCTCCCAGCCACTAGCGGGGGTGAACACCGGGGAGCTGTTTTTT
.,.,TRBV9,TRBJ1-2,CASSVPGTYGYTF,TGTGCCAGCAGCGTACCCGGGACATATGGCTACACCTTC
.,.,TRBV2,TRBJ1-5,CASSEVWGGRSNQPQHF,TGTGCCAGCAGTGAAGTTTGGGGGGGTCGTAGCAATCAGCCCCAGCATTTT
.,TRBD2,TRBV6-5,TRBJ2-5,CASSYGSAGGETQYF,TGTGCCAGCAGTTACGGTTCCGCGGGAGGAGAGACCCAGTACTTC
once,.,TRBV21-1,TRBJ1-4,CASSRRPDPKPPEKLFF,TGTGCCAGCAGCAGGAGACCAGACCCAAAACCCCCCGAAAAACTGTTTTTT
.,TRBD1,TRBV28,TRBJ1-2,CASSLDGTGRPSFYGYTF,TGTGCCAGCAGTTTGGATGGGACAGGGCGGCCTTCATTCTATGGCTACACCTTC
.,.,TRBV6-5,TRBJ1-1,CASKEGYTEAFF,TGTGCCAGCAAGGAGGGATACACTGAAGCTTTCTTT
few,TRBD1,TRBV5-5,TRBJ1-2,CASSLEQGAGYGYTF,TGTGCCAGCAGCTTGGAACAGGGGGCAGGCTATGGCTACACCTTC
.,TRBD2,TRBV7-3,TRBJ2-3,CASSLSTSGRAGDTQYF,TGTGCCAGCAGCTTAAGCACTAGCGGGAGGGCTGGAGATACGCAGTATTTT
.,.,TRBV6-5,TRBJ1-1,CASSLRRGATEAFF,TGTGCCAGCAGCCTAAGGCGGGGGGCTACTGAAGCTTTCTTT
.,.,TRBV2,TRBJ1-5,CASSVNQPQHF,TGTGCCAGCAGTGTAAATCAGCCCCAGCATTTT
.,TRBD1,TRBV28,TRBJ2-1,CASRPDRDSYNEQFF,TGTGCCAGCAGACCGGACAGGGACTCCTACAATGAGCAGTTCTTC
.,.,TRBV11-3,TRBJ2-1,CASSDGSSYNEQFF,TGTGCCAGCAGTGACGGGAGCTCCTACAATGAGCAGTTCTTC